These 18 T cell receptor beta chains were sequenced from one sample in a study of TIL therapy for anti-PD-1-resistant metastatic lung cancer. Time point described: pre-treatment sample, taken before nivolumab and TIL therapy. Pleural nodules or supraclavicular lymph nodes made up most of the excised metastases sampled. Sequencing used immunoSEQ v3. Libraries were prepared by immunoSEQ multiplex PCR; TCRdb keeps only in-frame clonotypes and omits some of them. The sample contains tens of thousands of clones, just over 70% of which appear only once. The sequencing used tumor tissue, collected at baseline. These receptors originate from a person aged 25-79 years with non-small cell lung cancer.

J is TRBJ2-3 and V is TRBV19; TRBD2 matches at 9 bases. Germline-derived CDR1 and CDR2 are LNHDA and SQIVND (reference sequence). Trimming removed 3 bases from V and 3 bases from J; junction bases left unmatched: 4. CDR3 length equals 15 residues. In nucleotides, the CDR3 is TGTGCCAGTAGTATCGGAGCGGGGGGAACAGATACGCAGTATTTT. Protein product: CASSIGAGGTDTQYF.

J is TRBJ1-5 and V is TRBV5-1; D is perhaps TRBD1 (5 bases). Germline CDR1 reads SGHRS; CDR2 reads YFSETQ. The CDR3 has 15 residues. V was cut by 0 bases and J by 0 bases, with 7 bases left in between. DNA for the CDR3: TGCGCCAGCAGCTTGGGAGGGGATAGCAATCAGCCCCAGCATTTT. The encoded protein is CASSLGGDSNQPQHF.

This chain uses TRBV27 with TRBJ1-2; possibly TRBD1 for D (5 bases). The CDR3 totals 15 residues. CDR1 and CDR2 from the germline V gene are MNHEY and SMNVEV (reference sequence). Trimming left V 4 bases short and J 4 bases short, with 16 bases between. The CDR3 DNA reads as TGTGCCAGCAGTTCCCTGGGGGGAAGCCCCTATGGCTACACCTTC. It translates to CASSSLGGSPYGYTF.

V gene TRBV6-1 combines with J gene TRBJ2-7; D is uncertain. Germline lookup yields CDR1 MNHNS and CDR2 SASEGT. Deletions cut 0 bases from V and 7 bases from J, with 10 bases between. The CDR3 totals 13 residues. The CDR3 loop reads CASSEALTPEQYF. The CDR3 bases are TGTGCCAGCAGTGAAGCATTGACTCCTGAGCAGTACTTC.

V is TRBV5-1 and J is TRBJ1-1, with D perhaps TRBD1 (6 bases). The germline gives CDR1 SGHRS, CDR2 YFSETQ. The V end was cut by 5 bases, the J end by 11 bases, with 16 bases between. The CDR3 contains 12 residues. The CDR3 sequence: CASRPPGGRAFF. The DNA for the CDR3 is TGCGCCAGCAGACCCCCCGGGGGGCGGGCTTTCTTT.

The CDR3 region is CASSLQGELTEAFF. The CDR3 coding sequence is TGTGCCAGCAGTTTACAGGGGGAATTAACTGAAGCTTTCTTT. J is TRBJ1-1 and V is TRBV27, with 7 bases fitting TRBD1. Germline-derived CDR1 and CDR2 are MNHEY and SMNVEV (reference sequence). V was pared by 2 bases and J by 5 bases, with 5 bases of the junction left unmatched. This CDR3 spans 14 amino acids.

This clone has just a few counts. The V call is TRBV9, the J call TRBJ2-6, with 8 nucleotides matching TRBD1. The junction had 8 bases not matched to a gene; V was cut back by 6 bases and J by 0 bases. The CDR3 totals 17 residues. Germline CDR1 reads SGDLS; CDR2 reads YYNGEE. The CDR3 region is CASNSDRANSGANVLTF. In DNA, the CDR3 is TGTGCCAGCAACTCGGACAGGGCAAACTCTGGGGCCAACGTCCTGACTTTC.

V usage is TRBV6-5 and J usage is TRBJ1-1; D unclear. The CDR3 sequence is 15 residues long. Germline CDR1 is MNHEY and CDR2 is SVGAGI. V gave up 6 bases and J gave up 0 bases, with 14 bases separating them. CDR3 sequence: CASRLGPGLNTEAFF. CDR3 DNA: TGTGCCAGCAGACTCGGGCCGGGCCTGAACACTGAAGCTTTCTTT.

V gene TRBV5-1 combines with J gene TRBJ2-3, with D hard to call. This CDR3 spans 13 amino acids. V gave up 4 bases and J gave up 7 bases, with 13 bases separating them. The germline gives CDR1 SGHRS, CDR2 YFSETQ. CDR3 residues: CASSGRSRHTQYF. The CDR3 DNA reads TGCGCCAGCAGCGGACGATCGAGACATACGCAGTATTTT.

This clone has only one observation. The CDR3 here is CAWTVRDRVRTGELFF. In nucleotides, the CDR3 is TGTGCCTGGACCGTCCGGGACAGGGTAAGGACCGGGGAGCTGTTTTTT. V is TRBV30 and J is TRBJ2-2; 9 bases are a match to TRBD1. The CDR3 runs to 16 residues. V lost 4 bases, J lost 5 bases, and 11 bases stayed unmatched. Germline V gene sequence: CDR1 GTSNPN, CDR2 SVGIG (reference sequence).

The V call is TRBV5-1, the J call TRBJ2-7; D perhaps matches TRBD1 (5 bases). This CDR3 region has 14 residues. V dropped 0 bases and J dropped 5 bases, with 12 bases sitting between them. Germline V CDR1 and CDR2: SGHRS, YFSETQ. The CDR3 region has the DNA TGCGCCAGCAGCTTGGACCCAGGGTCGAACGAGCAGTACTTC. Protein sequence: CASSLDPGSNEQYF.

This clone came up a few times. The V and J genes are TRBV7-9 and TRBJ1-2; D is unresolved. The germline V gene has CDR1 SEHNR and CDR2 FQNEAQ (reference sequence). The CDR3 is made up of 14 amino acids. The germline V and J ends were trimmed by 1 base and 6 bases, with 12 bases remaining between them. In nucleotides, the CDR3 is TGTGCCAGCAGCTTAGGTCGAGGGTTTGATGGCTACACCTTC. This codes for CASSLGRGFDGYTF.

This chain links TRBV6-1 with TRBJ1-6, with 10 bases matching TRBD1. From germline, CDR1 is MNHNS and CDR2 SASEGT. V dropped 0 bases and J dropped 8; count of bases not matched to a gene: 1. The CDR3 sequence is 15 residues long. Written as DNA, the CDR3 is TGTGCCAGCAGTGAAGCGGGACAGGGGCATTCACCCCTCCACTTT. It yields the protein CASSEAGQGHSPLHF.

The genes are TRBV9 and TRBJ2-3, with 7 bases identical to TRBD2. Germline V CDR1 and CDR2: SGDLS, YYNGEE. The CDR3 has 17 amino acids. Trimming took 6 bases from V and 4 from J; bases not matched to a gene: 17. The CDR3 is CASTDSGRGGGSDTQYF. CDR3 bases: TGTGCCAGCACCGATTCGGGGAGGGGAGGCGGGTCAGATACGCAGTATTTT.

The rearrangement links TRBV19 to TRBJ2-3; D call uncertain. The CDR3 totals 14 residues. Per the germline V gene, CDR1 is LNHDA and CDR2 is SQIVND (reference sequence). The ends were cut back, 3 bases at V and 6 bases at J, with 13 bases in the middle. The CDR3, as DNA: TGTGCCAGTAGTATCGGGCTAGTGGCCGATACGCAGTATTTT. Protein product: CASSIGLVADTQYF.

This clone was observed a few times. The CDR3 DNA reads as TGTGCCAGCAGTGTCGCATCGATCACTGGAAACACCATATATTTT. Its protein is CASSVASITGNTIYF. The chain combines TRBV25-1 with TRBJ1-3; D not resolved. The V end was cut by 4 bases, the J end by 2 bases, with 12 bases between. The CDR3 is made up of 15 amino acids. Germline lookup yields CDR1 MGHDK and CDR2 SYGVNS.

This chain connects TRBV27 to TRBJ2-5, with 12 bases lining up with TRBD2. With 5 bases clipped from V and 1 base from J, the junction kept 5 bases outside the gene matches. The CDR3 runs 16 residues. Germline CDR1 is MNHEY and CDR2 is SMNVEV (reference sequence). DNA of the CDR3: TGTGCCAGCAGTCCGCTAGCGGGAGGGCCCCAAGAGACCCAGTACTTC. Its translation is CASSPLAGGPQETQYF.

The chain recombines TRBV28 with TRBJ2-5; 9 nucleotides line up with TRBD2. The ends lost 6 bases at V and 5 bases at J; junction bases unmatched: 1. The length of the CDR3 is 12 residues. Germline V CDR1 and CDR2: MDHEN, SYDVKM. The CDR3 loop is CASRAGGETQYF. DNA of the CDR3: TGTGCCAGCAGAGCGGGAGGCGAGACCCAGTACTTC. The full variable domain, in which reference TRBV28 and TRBJ2-5 provide the parts outside the CDR3, is DVKVTQSSRYLVKRTGEKVFLECVQDMDHENMFWYRQDPGLGLRLIYFSYDVKMKEKGDIPEGYSVSREKKERFSLILESASTNQTSMYLCASRAGGETQYFGPGTRLLVL.